This T cell receptor beta chain was recovered during a study of shared clonotypes between healthy human individuals. Study results and caveats: Naive subsets, compared against memory subsets, generally had larger estimated richness values.

Cells designated naive CD8 were CD45RO-negative and were positively selected for CCR7, with terminally differentiated effector memory CD45RA+ cells excluded. CDR3 size: 16 residues. Per the germline V gene, CDR1 is SGHAT and CDR2 is FQNNGV. The ends were cut back, 3 bases at V and 1 base at J, with 13 bases in the middle. Method: immunoSEQ multiplex PCR; TCRdb's copy keeps in-frame clones and lacks some. Seen here are just over 2,000,000 clones, roughly 95% observed once, and the top ten hold 0.9% to 1.4%. To note about this clone: Its target is unknown.

The sequence was collected from a man aged 18 to 30 in good health. The sequenced material came from naive CD8+ T cells sorted from blood. The J gene is TRBJ1-5, the V gene TRBV11-2; possibly TRBD1 for D (5 bases). CDR3 DNA: TGTGCCAGCAGCTTGGAAGGGAAGGGGAGCAATCAGCCCCAGCATTTT. Its protein product is CASSLEGKGSNQPQHF.